The 8 T cell receptor beta chains reported below all come from one sample, sequenced in a study of HIV-infected children after antiretroviral therapy interruption. The TCR library was built from RNA with a 3' RACE protocol and unique molecular identifiers. TCRdb processed the 3' RACE reads anew with MiXCR; each CDR3 protein has one entry. The table has under 50,000 distinct CDR3 sequences, 4.3% seen once. Noted treatment: PENTA 11 planned treatment interruption arm or continuous ART arm. Sequencing was performed on CD45RA+ CD4+ T cells from PBMCs, pooled from several time points, taken from a donor given antiretroviral therapy, either interrupted or continuous. Subset given: naive CD4+ CD45RA+ CD45RO- T cells. These receptors were collected from a pool of human donors with HIV.

This clonotype appeared many times. The gene calls are TRBV13 and TRBJ1-2, with D unclear. V lost 4 bases and J lost 12, with 15 bases in between. The CDR3 contains 12 residues. Germline V lookup: CDR1 PRHDT, CDR2 FYEKMQ (reference sequence). CDR3 residues: CASSSQRLHHTF. The CDR3 DNA follows: TGTGCCAGCAGCTCACAGCGGTTACACCACACCTTC.

Ten or more counts support this clonotype. The chain combines TRBV6-6 with TRBJ2-7; maybe TRBD2 (6 bases). V lost 6 bases and J lost 0, with 27 bases in between. Per the germline V gene, CDR1 is MNHNY and CDR2 is SVGAGI (reference sequence). The length of the CDR3 is 19 residues. DNA for the CDR3: TGTGCCAGCAGCCTAACCATAAAACCTCGCGGGGAGAGCTCCTACGAGCAGTACTTC. Its translation is CASSLTIKPRGESSYEQYF.

There are many counts of this clonotype. The chain has TRBV18 and TRBJ2-1; D not resolved. Looked up from germline, CDR1 is KGHSH and CDR2 is LQKENI. This CDR3 has 13 residues. V lost 4 bases and J lost 8, with 12 bases in between. In nucleotides, the CDR3 is TGTGCCAGCTCACGGGCCCTTCAAGATGAGCAGTTCTTC. This encodes CASSRALQDEQFF.

The CDR3 sequence: CSATTGSHEQYF. Written as DNA, the CDR3 is TGCAGTGCTACGACAGGGTCCCACGAGCAGTACTTC. This sequence joins TRBV20-1 and TRBJ2-7; 7 nucleotides align to TRBD1. V shed 4 bases and J 5 bases; nucleotides not matched to a gene: 5. This CDR3 has 12 residues. CDR1 and CDR2 (germline): DFQATT, SNEGSKA (reference sequence).

This clonotype was detected many times. This chain uses TRBV4-1 with TRBJ2-1; perhaps TRBD2 as D (6 bases). CDR1 MGHRA and CDR2 YSYEKL come from the germline V gene. Trimming pared 1 base from V and 8 bases from J, leaving 15 bases between. This CDR3 region has 15 residues. CDR3 DNA sequence: TGCGCCAGCAGCCAAGTGGCAGGGCGGGACGATGAGCAGTTCTTC. This encodes CASSQVAGRDDEQFF.

The chain uses TRBV6-6 and TRBJ2-7; 7 positions agree with TRBD1. V lost 5 bases, J lost 5 bases, and 15 bases stayed unmatched. CDR1 is MNHNY and CDR2 is SVGAGI in the germline V gene (reference sequence). The CDR3 has 16 amino acids. The CDR3 loop is CASSQRSNDRVNEQYF. The CDR3 DNA reads as TGTGCCAGCAGTCAGCGGTCAAACGACAGGGTCAACGAGCAGTACTTC.

The genes are TRBV5-1 and TRBJ2-7, with 7 bases fitting TRBD1. V lost 0 bases and J lost 4; bases outside the gene matches: 4. The CDR3 is 14 residues long. The V gene's germline CDR1 is SGHRS and CDR2 YFSETQ. In DNA form, the CDR3 reads TGCGCCAGCAGCTTGGACGGGGACAGATACGAGCAGTACTTC. Protein product: CASSLDGDRYEQYF.

This clonotype was counted at least ten times. V is TRBV13 and J is TRBJ1-5, with D perhaps matching TRBD1 (5 bases). The CDR3 runs to 13 residues. V shed 4 bases and J shed 2 bases, with 6 bases lying between them. CDR1 PRHDT and CDR2 FYEKMQ come from the germline V gene (reference sequence). CDR3 region: CASSSGGNQPQHF. The CDR3 DNA follows: TGTGCCAGCAGCTCGGGGGGCAATCAGCCCCAGCATTTT.